A single sample is the source of the 3 T cell receptor beta chains below, sequenced in a study of CD8+ T cells in alopecia areata. RNA was extracted and reverse transcribed into cDNA as the sequencing template. The protocol was immunoSEQ multiplex PCR, while the TCRdb copy is restricted to in-frame clones and leaves out a portion. The sample carries fewer than 200,000 clones, approximately 56% recorded once. The sample here was CD4+ T cells sorted from blood, taken at week 0. These receptors originate from a human donor with alopecia areata.

The chain uses TRBV11-2 and TRBJ1-3; D is unresolved. Trimming stripped 5 bases from V and 0 bases from J, with 8 bases between. There are 14 residues in the CDR3. Germline V CDR1 and CDR2: SGHAT, FQNNGV. The CDR3 nucleotides are TGTGCCAGCAGCCTCAGTACCTCTGGAAACACCATATATTTT. Protein product: CASSLSTSGNTIYF.

This clone was counted at least ten times. The chain couples TRBV7-2 to TRBJ2-2; TRBD1 agrees at 8 bases. The V segment lost 3 bases and the J segment 4 bases; nucleotides outside the gene matches: 4. Germline assignment: CDR1 SGHTA and CDR2 FQGNSA. This CDR3 has 15 residues. The CDR3 DNA is TGTGCCAGCAGCTTTCGGCAGGGGGCCACCGGGGAGCTGTTTTTT. Its protein product is CASSFRQGATGELFF.

This chain connects TRBV5-1 to TRBJ2-1; D is uncertain. V was clipped by 0 bases and J by 4 bases, with 11 bases between them. Germline CDR1 is SGHRS and CDR2 is YFSETQ. This CDR3 comprises 15 residues. In DNA, the CDR3 is TGCGCCAGCAGCTTGGAACCGAACGGGTACAATGAGCAGTTCTTC. Translated, it gives CASSLEPNGYNEQFF.